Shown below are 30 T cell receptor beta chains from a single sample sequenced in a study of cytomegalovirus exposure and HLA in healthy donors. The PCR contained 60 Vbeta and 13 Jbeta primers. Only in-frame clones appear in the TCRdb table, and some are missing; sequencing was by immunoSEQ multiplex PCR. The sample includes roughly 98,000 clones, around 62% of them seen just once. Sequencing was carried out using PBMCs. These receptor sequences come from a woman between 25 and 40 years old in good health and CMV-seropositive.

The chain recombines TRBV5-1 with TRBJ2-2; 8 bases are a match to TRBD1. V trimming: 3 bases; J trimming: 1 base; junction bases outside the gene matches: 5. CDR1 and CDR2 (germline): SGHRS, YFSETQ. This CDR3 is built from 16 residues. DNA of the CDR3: TGCGCCAGCAGCTCCCGACAGGGGAGGAACACCGGGGAGCTGTTTTTT. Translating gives CASSSRQGRNTGELFF.

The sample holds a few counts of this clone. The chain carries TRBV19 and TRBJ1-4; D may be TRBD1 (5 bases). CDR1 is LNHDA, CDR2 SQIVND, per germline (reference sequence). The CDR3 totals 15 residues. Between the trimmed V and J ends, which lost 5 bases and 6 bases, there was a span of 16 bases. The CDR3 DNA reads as TGTGCCAGTAGTCTCCCGACGGGGGGGTATGAAAAACTGTTTTTT. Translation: CASSLPTGGYEKLFF. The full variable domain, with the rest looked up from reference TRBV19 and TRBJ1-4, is DGGITQSPKYLFRKEGQNVTLSCEQNLNHDAMYWYRQDPGQGLRLIYYSQIVNDFQKGDIAEGYSVSREKKESFPLTVTSAQKNPTAFYLCASSLPTGGYEKLFFGSGTQLSVL.

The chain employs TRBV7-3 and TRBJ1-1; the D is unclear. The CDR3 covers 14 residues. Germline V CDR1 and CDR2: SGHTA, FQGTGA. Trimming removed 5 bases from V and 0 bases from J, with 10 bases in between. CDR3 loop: CASSPPGLNTEAFF. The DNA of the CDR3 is TGTGCCAGCAGCCCCCCGGGGTTGAACACTGAAGCTTTCTTT.

In DNA, the CDR3 is TGTGCCAGCAGTTTAGTCCAGAACTATGGCTACACCTTC. This translates into CASSLVQNYGYTF. The chain carries TRBV28 and TRBJ1-2; D not certain. There are 13 residues in the CDR3. Trimming pared 2 bases from V and 2 bases from J, leaving 6 bases between. Germline V gives CDR1 MDHEN, CDR2 SYDVKM.

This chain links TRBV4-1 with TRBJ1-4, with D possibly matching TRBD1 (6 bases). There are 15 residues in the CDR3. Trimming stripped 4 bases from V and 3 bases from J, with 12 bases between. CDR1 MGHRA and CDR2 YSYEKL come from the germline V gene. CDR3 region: CASSRVPGANEKLFF. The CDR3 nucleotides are TGCGCCAGCAGCCGTGTACCAGGGGCTAATGAAAAACTGTTTTTT.

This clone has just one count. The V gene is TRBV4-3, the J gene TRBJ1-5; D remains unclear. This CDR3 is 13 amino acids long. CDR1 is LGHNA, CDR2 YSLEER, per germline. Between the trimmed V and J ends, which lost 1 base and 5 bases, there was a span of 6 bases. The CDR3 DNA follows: TGCGCCAGCAGCCAAGCCTCCTATCAGCCCCAGCATTTT. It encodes CASSQASYQPQHF.

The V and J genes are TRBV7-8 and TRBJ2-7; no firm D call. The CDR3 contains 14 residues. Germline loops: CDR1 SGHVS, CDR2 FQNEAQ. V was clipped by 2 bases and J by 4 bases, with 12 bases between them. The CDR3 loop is CASSLYENLYEQYF. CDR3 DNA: TGTGCCAGCAGCTTATATGAGAACCTATACGAGCAGTACTTC.

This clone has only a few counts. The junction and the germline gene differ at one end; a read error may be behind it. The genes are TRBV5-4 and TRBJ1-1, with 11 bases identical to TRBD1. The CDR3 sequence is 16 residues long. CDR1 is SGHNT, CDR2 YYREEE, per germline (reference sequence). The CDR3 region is CASSQGRTGGYTEAFF. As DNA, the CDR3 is TGCGCCAGCAGCCAAGGACGGACAGGGGGCTACACTGAAGCTTTCTTT.

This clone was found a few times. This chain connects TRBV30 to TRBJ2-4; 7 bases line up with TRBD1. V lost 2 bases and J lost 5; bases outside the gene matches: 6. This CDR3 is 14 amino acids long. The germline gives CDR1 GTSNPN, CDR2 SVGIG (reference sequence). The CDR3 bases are TGTGCCTGGAGTCCACCTGGACAGGAAAACATTCAGTACTTC. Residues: CAWSPPGQENIQYF.

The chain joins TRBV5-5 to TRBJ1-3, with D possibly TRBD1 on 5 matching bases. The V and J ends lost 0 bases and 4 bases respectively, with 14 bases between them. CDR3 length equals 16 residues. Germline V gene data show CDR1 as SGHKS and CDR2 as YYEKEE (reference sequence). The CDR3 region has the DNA TGTGCCAGCAGCTTGGCCTGGGTGGGGCTAGGAAACACCATATATTTT. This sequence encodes CASSLAWVGLGNTIYF.

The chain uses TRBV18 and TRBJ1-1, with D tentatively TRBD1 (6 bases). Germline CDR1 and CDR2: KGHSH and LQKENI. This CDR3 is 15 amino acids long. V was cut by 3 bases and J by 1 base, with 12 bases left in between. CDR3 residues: CASSPTTRGNTEAFF. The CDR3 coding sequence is TGTGCCAGCTCACCGACAACCAGGGGGAACACTGAAGCTTTCTTT. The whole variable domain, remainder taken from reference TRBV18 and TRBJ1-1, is NAGVMQNPRHLVRRRGQEARLRCSPMKGHSHVYWYRQLPEEGLKFMVYLQKENIIDESGMPKERFSAEFPKEGPSILRIQQVVRGDSAAYFCASSPTTRGNTEAFFGQGTRLTVV.

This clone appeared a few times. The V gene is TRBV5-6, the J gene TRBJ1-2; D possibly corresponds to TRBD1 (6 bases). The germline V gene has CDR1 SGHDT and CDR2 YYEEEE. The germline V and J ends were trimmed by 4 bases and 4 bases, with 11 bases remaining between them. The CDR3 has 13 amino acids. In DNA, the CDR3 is TGTGCCAGCAGCCCAGACAGGTCCTATGGCTACACCTTC. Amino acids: CASSPDRSYGYTF.

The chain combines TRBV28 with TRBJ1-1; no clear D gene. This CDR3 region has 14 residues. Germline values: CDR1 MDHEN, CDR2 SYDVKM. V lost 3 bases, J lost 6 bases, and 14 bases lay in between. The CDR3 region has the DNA TGTGCCAGCAGTTTGAGGGAAGGGTTTTCTGAAGCTTTCTTT. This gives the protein CASSLREGFSEAFF.

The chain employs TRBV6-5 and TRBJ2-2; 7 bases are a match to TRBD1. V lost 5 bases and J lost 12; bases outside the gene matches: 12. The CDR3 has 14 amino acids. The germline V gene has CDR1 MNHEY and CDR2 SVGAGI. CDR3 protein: CASSPGTAVTKLFF. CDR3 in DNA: TGTGCCAGCAGTCCCGGGACAGCCGTTACAAAGCTGTTTTTT.

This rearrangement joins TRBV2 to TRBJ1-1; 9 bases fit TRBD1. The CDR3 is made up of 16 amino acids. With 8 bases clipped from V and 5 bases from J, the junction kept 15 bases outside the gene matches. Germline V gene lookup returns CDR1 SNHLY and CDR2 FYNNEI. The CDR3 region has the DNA TGTGCCAGCCTTTCTCTCTTGGGACAGGGAACGACTGAAGCTTTCTTT. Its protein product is CASLSLLGQGTTEAFF.

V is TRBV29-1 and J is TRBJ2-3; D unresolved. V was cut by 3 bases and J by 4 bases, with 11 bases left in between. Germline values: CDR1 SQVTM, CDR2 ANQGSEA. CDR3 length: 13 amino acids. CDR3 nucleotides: TGCAGCGTTGACCACTCATCTGCAGATACGCAGTATTTT. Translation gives CSVDHSSADTQYF.

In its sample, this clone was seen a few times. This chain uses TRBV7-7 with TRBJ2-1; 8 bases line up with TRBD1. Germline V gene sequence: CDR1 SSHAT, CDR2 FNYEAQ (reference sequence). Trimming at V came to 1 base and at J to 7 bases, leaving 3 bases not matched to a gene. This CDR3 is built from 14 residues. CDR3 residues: CASSLGQGRNEQFF. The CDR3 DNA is TGTGCCAGCAGCTTAGGACAGGGGCGGAATGAGCAGTTCTTC.

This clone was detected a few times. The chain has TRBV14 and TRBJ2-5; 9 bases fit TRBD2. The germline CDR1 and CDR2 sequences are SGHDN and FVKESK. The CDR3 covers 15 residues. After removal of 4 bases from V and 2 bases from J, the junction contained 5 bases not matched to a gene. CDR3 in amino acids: CASSRLAGLQETQYF. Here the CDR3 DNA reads TGTGCCAGCAGCCGGCTAGCGGGGCTACAAGAGACCCAGTACTTC.

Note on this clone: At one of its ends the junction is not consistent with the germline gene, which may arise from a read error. The CDR3 DNA follows: TGCAGTGTAACCACCGGGACAGGGAACTATGGCTACCCCTTC. Its protein is CSVTTGTGNYGYPF. The chain carries TRBV29-1 and TRBJ1-2, with 9 positions matching TRBD1. This CDR3 region has 14 residues. Germline lookup yields CDR1 SQVTM and CDR2 ANQGSEA.

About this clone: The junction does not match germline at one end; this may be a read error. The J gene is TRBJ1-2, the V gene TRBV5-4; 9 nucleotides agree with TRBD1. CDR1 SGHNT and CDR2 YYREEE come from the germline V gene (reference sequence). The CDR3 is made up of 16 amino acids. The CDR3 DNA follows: TGTGCCAGCAGCCCCGATGGACAGGGGAGATTCTATGGCTACCCCTTC. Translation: CASSPDGQGRFYGYPF.

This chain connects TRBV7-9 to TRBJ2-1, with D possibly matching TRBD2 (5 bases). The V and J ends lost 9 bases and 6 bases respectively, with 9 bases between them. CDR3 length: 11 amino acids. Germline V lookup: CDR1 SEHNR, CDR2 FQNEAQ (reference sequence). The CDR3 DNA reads TGTGCCAGGGAGGCTCTCAATGAGCAGTTCTTC. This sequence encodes CAREALNEQFF.

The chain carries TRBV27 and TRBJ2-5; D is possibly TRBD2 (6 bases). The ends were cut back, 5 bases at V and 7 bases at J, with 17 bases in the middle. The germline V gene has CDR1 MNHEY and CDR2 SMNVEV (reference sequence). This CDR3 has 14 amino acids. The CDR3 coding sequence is TGTGCCAGCAGTCCCATTGGCCCCGGGGGGACCCAGTACTTC. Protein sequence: CASSPIGPGGTQYF.

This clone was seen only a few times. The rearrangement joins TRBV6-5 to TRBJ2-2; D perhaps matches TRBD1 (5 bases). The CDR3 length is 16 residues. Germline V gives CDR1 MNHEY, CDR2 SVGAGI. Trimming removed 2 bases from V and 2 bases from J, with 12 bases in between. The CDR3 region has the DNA TGTGCCAGCAGTTACCAAGGACAACTTAACACCGGGGAGCTGTTTTTT. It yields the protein CASSYQGQLNTGELFF.

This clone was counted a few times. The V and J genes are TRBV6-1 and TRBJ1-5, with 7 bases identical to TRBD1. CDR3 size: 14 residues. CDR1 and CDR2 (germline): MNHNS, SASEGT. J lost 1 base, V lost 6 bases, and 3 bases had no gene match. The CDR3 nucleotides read TGTGCCAGCAGGACAGGGTCGAGCAATCAGCCCCAGCATTTT. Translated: CASRTGSSNQPQHF.

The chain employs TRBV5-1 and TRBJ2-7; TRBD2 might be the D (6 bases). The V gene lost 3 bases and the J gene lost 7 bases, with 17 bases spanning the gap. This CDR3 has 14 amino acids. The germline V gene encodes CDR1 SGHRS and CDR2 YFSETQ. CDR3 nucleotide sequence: TGCGCCAGCAGCTCGGGGGACTTTCGGGGGGAGCAGTACTTC. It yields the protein CASSSGDFRGEQYF.

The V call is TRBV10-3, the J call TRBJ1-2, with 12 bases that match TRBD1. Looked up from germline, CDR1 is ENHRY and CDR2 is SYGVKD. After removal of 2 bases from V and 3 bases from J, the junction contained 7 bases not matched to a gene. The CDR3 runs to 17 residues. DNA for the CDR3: TGTGCCATCAGTGAGGGAGGGGACAGGGGGCGATACTATGGCTACACCTTC. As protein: CAISEGGDRGRYYGYTF.

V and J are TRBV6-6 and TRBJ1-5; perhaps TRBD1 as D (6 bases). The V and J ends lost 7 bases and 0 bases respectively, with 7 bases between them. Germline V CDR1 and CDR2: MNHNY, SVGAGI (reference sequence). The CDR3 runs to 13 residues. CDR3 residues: CASTGASNQPQHF. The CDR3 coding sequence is TGTGCCAGCACAGGGGCTAGCAATCAGCCCCAGCATTTT.

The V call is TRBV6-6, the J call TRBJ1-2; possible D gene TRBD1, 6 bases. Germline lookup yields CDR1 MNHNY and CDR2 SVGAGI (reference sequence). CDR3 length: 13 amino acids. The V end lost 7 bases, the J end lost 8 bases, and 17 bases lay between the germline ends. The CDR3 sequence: CASTEGGFGGYTF. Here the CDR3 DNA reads TGTGCCAGCACCGAGGGGGGGTTCGGCGGCTACACCTTC.

CDR3 in DNA: TGTGCCAGTAATGAGGTCTCATACTCTGGGGCCAACGTCCTGACTTTC. It specifies CASNEVSYSGANVLTF. The chain carries TRBV19 and TRBJ2-6; D remains ambiguous. Trimming pared 7 bases from V and 0 bases from J, leaving 13 bases between. Looked up from germline, CDR1 is LNHDA and CDR2 is SQIVND (reference sequence). The CDR3 extends over 16 amino acids.

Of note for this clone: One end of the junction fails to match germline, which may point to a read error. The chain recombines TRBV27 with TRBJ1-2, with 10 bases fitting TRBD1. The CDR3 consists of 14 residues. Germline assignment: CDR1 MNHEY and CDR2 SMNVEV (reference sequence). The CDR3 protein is CASSRRDRGYGYPF. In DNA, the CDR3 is TGTGCCAGCAGTCGACGGGACAGGGGTTATGGCTACCCCTTC.